The entry that follows covers one TCR beta chain sequence. As yet, its antigen is unknown. PCR employed 60 Vbeta and 13 Jbeta primers. The assay was immunoSEQ multiplex PCR, and TCRdb's table has in-frame clones only and misses some. This table holds 160,000 or so clones, about 80% found once. This entry comes from a study of cytomegalovirus exposure and HLA in healthy donors. Study-level findings and limits: Using a false discovery rate of 0.05, a later analysis showed that approximately 18,000 TCR beta sequences were associated with HLA alleles. Association of a missense DCLRE1C variant with TCR beta V- and J-gene trimming was reported in a later analysis.

Sequences were obtained from PBMCs. This TCR was recovered from a man between 25 and 39 years old in good health and CMV-seronegative.

The CDR3 here is CAWSLTREQYF. CDR3 DNA sequence: TGTGCCTGGAGTCTCACGAGGGAGCAGTACTTC. The chain employs TRBV30 and TRBJ2-7; no reliable D call. Germline loops: CDR1 GTSNPN, CDR2 SVGIG (reference sequence). The CDR3 runs to 11 residues. V was trimmed by 2 bases and J by 7 bases, leaving 9 bases between them.